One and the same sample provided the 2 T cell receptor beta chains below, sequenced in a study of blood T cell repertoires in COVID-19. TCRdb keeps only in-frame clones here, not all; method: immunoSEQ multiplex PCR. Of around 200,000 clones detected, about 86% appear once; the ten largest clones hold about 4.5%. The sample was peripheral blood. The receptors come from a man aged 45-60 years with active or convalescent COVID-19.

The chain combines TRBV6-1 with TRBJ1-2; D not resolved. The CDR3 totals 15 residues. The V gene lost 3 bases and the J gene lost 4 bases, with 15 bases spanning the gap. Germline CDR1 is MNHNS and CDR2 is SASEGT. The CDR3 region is CASSESGLKVYGYTF. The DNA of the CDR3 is TGTGCCAGCAGTGAGTCAGGTCTTAAGGTCTATGGCTACACCTTC.

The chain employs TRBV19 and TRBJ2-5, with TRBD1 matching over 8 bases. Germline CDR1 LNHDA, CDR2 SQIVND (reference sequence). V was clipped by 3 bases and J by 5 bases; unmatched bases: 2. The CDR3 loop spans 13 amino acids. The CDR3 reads CASSINRGETQYF. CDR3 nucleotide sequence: TGTGCCAGTAGTATTAACAGGGGGGAGACCCAGTACTTC.